These T cell receptor beta chains were read from a single sample in a study of T-cell memory formation after mild COVID-19. Each CDR3 protein is one row after TCRdb ran MiXCR on the 5' RACE reads. Here the sample spans approximately 500,000 distinct CDR3 sequences, about 23% being singletons. Material for sequencing was PBMCs or a T cell subset sorted from them (not recorded which). The receptor set was obtained from an adult woman who had mild COVID-19 (a few samples of this study predate the infection). Cell type and time point are not known. Both conserved end residues are part of each CDR3. Fields, in order: CDR3 DNA, CDR3 protein, D gene, clone size, V gene, J gene. A D gene is named only where the DNA matches it firmly. The listing skips clone size in some rows; elsewhere it reads once, few, many or a size class.

CDR3nt: TGTGCCAGCCTGGGGACTAGCGGTAAAGGGGATACGCAGTATTTT
CDR3aa: CASLGTSGKGDTQYF
d_gene: TRBD2
abundance: few
v_gene: TRBV2
j_gene: TRBJ2-3

CDR3nt: TGCAGTGCTAGAGACTCCGACAGGGGGGGGTACAATGAGCAGTTCTTC
CDR3aa: CSARDSDRGGYNEQFF
d_gene: TRBD1
abundance: few
v_gene: TRBV20-1
j_gene: TRBJ2-1

CDR3nt: TGTGCCAGCAGTTCGGGAAACACCATATATTTT
CDR3aa: CASSSGNTIYF
d_gene: NA
abundance: many
v_gene: TRBV12-3/TRBV12-4
j_gene: TRBJ1-3

CDR3nt: TGTGCCAGCAGCAGGAAAACTGGGTCGAACACCGGGGAGCTGTTTTTT
CDR3aa: CASSRKTGSNTGELFF
d_gene: NA
abundance: few
v_gene: TRBV14
j_gene: TRBJ2-2

CDR3nt: TGCAGTGCTAGAGATCCCCAGGGAATCGAGCAGTACTTC
CDR3aa: CSARDPQGIEQYF
d_gene: NA
abundance: NA
v_gene: TRBV20-1
j_gene: TRBJ2-7

CDR3nt: TGTGCCAGCAGCTCCTCGAGGGTTCACCGGGAGTACAATGAGCAGTTCTTC
CDR3aa: CASSSSRVHREYNEQFF
d_gene: NA
abundance: NA
v_gene: TRBV7-9
j_gene: TRBJ2-1

CDR3nt: TGTGCCAGCAGTTACTTCGGTCTAGCGGGGGGCGAGGGAGATACGCAGTATTTT
CDR3aa: CASSYFGLAGGEGDTQYF
d_gene: TRBD2
abundance: few
v_gene: TRBV6-6
j_gene: TRBJ2-3

CDR3nt: TGCGCCAGCAGCTTGCCGTATGAAGTGGGGGATACGCAGTATTTT
CDR3aa: CASSLPYEVGDTQYF
d_gene: NA
abundance: NA
v_gene: TRBV5-1
j_gene: TRBJ2-3

CDR3nt: TGCGCCAGCAGCAGGCTGCCGGGACAGTCCTACGAGCAGTACTTC
CDR3aa: CASSRLPGQSYEQYF
d_gene: TRBD1
abundance: few
v_gene: TRBV4-1
j_gene: TRBJ2-7

CDR3nt: TGTGCCACCAGCGAAGGGCACACAGATACGCAGTATTTT
CDR3aa: CATSEGHTDTQYF
d_gene: NA
abundance: NA
v_gene: TRBV15
j_gene: TRBJ2-3

CDR3nt: TGTGCCAGCAGGGGGGGGGCTCCCGTGGGGAATGAGCAGTTCTTC
CDR3aa: CASRGGAPVGNEQFF
d_gene: NA
abundance: few
v_gene: TRBV6-1
j_gene: TRBJ2-1

CDR3nt: TGCGCCAGCAGCCAAGATGTCACTAGTTGGGAGACCCAGTACTTC
CDR3aa: CASSQDVTSWETQYF
d_gene: NA
abundance: few
v_gene: TRBV4-1
j_gene: TRBJ2-5

CDR3nt: TGTGCCAGCAGCTTCGGACCCGGAAACACCATATATTTT
CDR3aa: CASSFGPGNTIYF
d_gene: NA
abundance: NA
v_gene: TRBV7-6
j_gene: TRBJ1-3

CDR3nt: TGCAGTGCTAGTGGGTCTAGACAGGGGCTGAACACTGAAGCTTTCTTT
CDR3aa: CSASGSRQGLNTEAFF
d_gene: TRBD1
abundance: few
v_gene: TRBV20-1
j_gene: TRBJ1-1

CDR3nt: TGTGCCAGCAGTTACTCACCCTCCAGGGTGGCTTTCTTT
CDR3aa: CASSYSPSRVAFF
d_gene: NA
abundance: NA
v_gene: TRBV6-5
j_gene: TRBJ1-1

CDR3nt: TGCGCCAGCAGCTTGGTTCCGGGACAGGGGGACTACCAGCAGTACTTC
CDR3aa: CASSLVPGQGDYQQYF
d_gene: TRBD1
abundance: NA
v_gene: TRBV5-1
j_gene: TRBJ2-7

CDR3nt: TGCGCCAGCAGCACGGACAGGAGCACCGGGGAGCTGTTTTTT
CDR3aa: CASSTDRSTGELFF
d_gene: TRBD1
abundance: few
v_gene: TRBV4-1
j_gene: TRBJ2-2

CDR3nt: TGTGCCAGCAGTTTATACCCTCGGCGGAACACCGGGGAGCTGTTTTTT
CDR3aa: CASSLYPRRNTGELFF
d_gene: NA
abundance: few
v_gene: TRBV28
j_gene: TRBJ2-2

CDR3nt: TGTGCCAGCAGTAAGGCAGGGGGCTCCTACAATGAGCAGTTCTTC
CDR3aa: CASSKAGGSYNEQFF
d_gene: TRBD1
abundance: NA
v_gene: TRBV25-1
j_gene: TRBJ2-1

CDR3nt: TGCAGTGCAGCCGATAGCGGGAGGGGTATGGATACGCAGTATTTT
CDR3aa: CSAADSGRGMDTQYF
d_gene: TRBD2
abundance: few
v_gene: TRBV20-1
j_gene: TRBJ2-3

CDR3nt: TGTGCCAGCAACCTCGACAGGGCAAGCTATGGCTACACCTTC
CDR3aa: CASNLDRASYGYTF
d_gene: TRBD1
abundance: NA
v_gene: TRBV7-9
j_gene: TRBJ1-2

CDR3nt: TGTGCCAGCAGTACCAGACAGGGGACGTATAGCAATCAGCCCCAGCATTTT
CDR3aa: CASSTRQGTYSNQPQHF
d_gene: TRBD1
abundance: NA
v_gene: TRBV12-3/TRBV12-4
j_gene: TRBJ1-5

CDR3nt: TGTGCCAGCAGCCCCCCGGGGGCGGGGGTCAACAATGAGCAGTTCTTC
CDR3aa: CASSPPGAGVNNEQFF
d_gene: NA
abundance: NA
v_gene: TRBV12-3/TRBV12-4
j_gene: TRBJ2-1

CDR3nt: TGTGCCAGCAGCTTAGAGGCTAGCGGGGCCTCCGATGGAGATACGCAGTATTTT
CDR3aa: CASSLEASGASDGDTQYF
d_gene: TRBD2
abundance: NA
v_gene: TRBV11-2
j_gene: TRBJ2-3

CDR3nt: TGCAGTGCTACTCAATATGGACAGAGCCAAGAGACCCAGTACTTC
CDR3aa: CSATQYGQSQETQYF
d_gene: NA
abundance: NA
v_gene: TRBV20-1
j_gene: TRBJ2-5

CDR3nt: TGCAGTGCTAGTAACAGCCTCTGGATGGGCAATCAGCCCCAGCATTTT
CDR3aa: CSASNSLWMGNQPQHF
d_gene: NA
abundance: NA
v_gene: TRBV20-1
j_gene: TRBJ1-5

CDR3nt: TGCGCCAGCAGTAGAGGGGGACAGGCTATTCGGGGCCAAGAGACCCAGTACTTC
CDR3aa: CASSRGGQAIRGQETQYF
d_gene: TRBD1
abundance: once
v_gene: TRBV5-1
j_gene: TRBJ2-5

CDR3nt: TGTGCCAGCAGCACGATGGGAAACCCTGAAGCTTTCTTT
CDR3aa: CASSTMGNPEAFF
d_gene: NA
abundance: once
v_gene: TRBV7-9
j_gene: TRBJ1-1

CDR3nt: TGTGCCAGCGGGTCCGGAGCGGGAGGGCCCTACAATGAGCAGTTCTTC
CDR3aa: CASGSGAGGPYNEQFF
d_gene: TRBD2
abundance: NA
v_gene: TRBV7-6
j_gene: TRBJ2-1

CDR3nt: TGTGCCAGCAGCCCACCCCCTGGGCTAGCGGGGATGGATACGCAGTATTTT
CDR3aa: CASSPPPGLAGMDTQYF
d_gene: TRBD2
abundance: many
v_gene: TRBV7-2
j_gene: TRBJ2-3

CDR3nt: TGTGCCAGCAGCCTGCAACTAGCGGGGGGTCAGAATGAGCAGTTCTTC
CDR3aa: CASSLQLAGGQNEQFF
d_gene: TRBD2
abundance: few
v_gene: TRBV7-8
j_gene: TRBJ2-1

CDR3nt: TGCGATCGGGGGGATAACTATGGCTACACCTTC
CDR3aa: CDRGDNYGYTF
d_gene: NA
abundance: few
v_gene: TRBV5-1
j_gene: TRBJ1-2

CDR3nt: TGTGCCAGCAGCTTAGATAGGGGTCAGAACACTGAAGCTTTCTTT
CDR3aa: CASSLDRGQNTEAFF
d_gene: NA
abundance: few
v_gene: TRBV7-3
j_gene: TRBJ1-1

CDR3nt: TGTGCCACCGCGGAGGTGGCAGGGGGCCGTGAGCAGTTCTTC
CDR3aa: CATAEVAGGREQFF
d_gene: TRBD1
abundance: NA
v_gene: TRBV24-1
j_gene: TRBJ2-1

CDR3nt: TGTGCCAGCAGCCCGGACAGGTCCGGGACTAGCGGGAGCTACGAGCAGTACTTC
CDR3aa: CASSPDRSGTSGSYEQYF
d_gene: TRBD2
abundance: few
v_gene: TRBV13
j_gene: TRBJ2-7

CDR3nt: TGTGCCAGCAGCCCTCAGGGTATTGAAGCTTTCTTT
CDR3aa: CASSPQGIEAFF
d_gene: NA
abundance: NA
v_gene: TRBV6-2/TRBV6-3
j_gene: TRBJ1-1

CDR3nt: TGTGCCAGCTCACCAGTTGATGGCTACACCTTC
CDR3aa: CASSPVDGYTF
d_gene: NA
abundance: few
v_gene: TRBV18
j_gene: TRBJ1-2

CDR3nt: TGTGCCAGCAGTTTCGTCCAGGGAAGCCACGAGCAGTACTTC
CDR3aa: CASSFVQGSHEQYF
d_gene: NA
abundance: few
v_gene: TRBV27
j_gene: TRBJ2-7

CDR3nt: TGTGCCATCAGTGGGGGACACCAAGAGACCCAGTACTTC
CDR3aa: CAISGGHQETQYF
d_gene: NA
abundance: NA
v_gene: TRBV10-3
j_gene: TRBJ2-5

CDR3nt: TGTGCCAGCAGCCCGACCCCCCTCGGGCCAAACTACGAGCAGTACTTC
CDR3aa: CASSPTPLGPNYEQYF
d_gene: NA
abundance: NA
v_gene: TRBV12-3/TRBV12-4
j_gene: TRBJ2-7

CDR3nt: TGCGCCAGCAGCTGGGACAGGGCCCGAGGGGCTGAAGCTTTCTTT
CDR3aa: CASSWDRARGAEAFF
d_gene: TRBD1
abundance: NA
v_gene: TRBV5-1
j_gene: TRBJ1-1

CDR3nt: TGTGCCAGTATCAGTCTTCTCTACGAGCAGTACTTC
CDR3aa: CASISLLYEQYF
d_gene: NA
abundance: NA
v_gene: TRBV6-5
j_gene: TRBJ2-7

CDR3nt: TGTGCCAGCGAGGGGCAGGGCAACACCGGGGAGCTGTTTTTT
CDR3aa: CASEGQGNTGELFF
d_gene: NA
abundance: NA
v_gene: TRBV7-2
j_gene: TRBJ2-2

CDR3nt: TGCAGCGTTGGACAGGGGAACACTGAAGCTTTCTTT
CDR3aa: CSVGQGNTEAFF
d_gene: TRBD1
abundance: NA
v_gene: TRBV29-1
j_gene: TRBJ1-1

CDR3nt: TGTGCCAGCAGTTCCCTTGGACGGGGGAGGGACCAGCCCCAGCATTTT
CDR3aa: CASSSLGRGRDQPQHF
d_gene: NA
abundance: NA
v_gene: TRBV27
j_gene: TRBJ1-5

CDR3nt: TGCAGTGCTAGAGGAAGTACATGGGCGGACGAGCAGTACTTC
CDR3aa: CSARGSTWADEQYF
d_gene: NA
abundance: NA
v_gene: TRBV20-1
j_gene: TRBJ2-7

CDR3nt: TGTGCCAGCAGTTCAAGGGGGGAGCAGTACTTC
CDR3aa: CASSSRGEQYF
d_gene: NA
abundance: few
v_gene: TRBV7-9
j_gene: TRBJ2-7

CDR3nt: TGTGCCAGCAGTGAAGTGGGTACGCAGTATTTT
CDR3aa: CASSEVGTQYF
d_gene: NA
abundance: few
v_gene: TRBV6-1
j_gene: TRBJ2-3

CDR3nt: TGTGCCAGCAGCCAAGAGGTTCCCAGGACCCCAACTAATGAAAAACTGTTTTTT
CDR3aa: CASSQEVPRTPTNEKLFF
d_gene: NA
abundance: NA
v_gene: TRBV3-1
j_gene: TRBJ1-4

CDR3nt: TGTGCCAGCAGTTTTGGCCGGCCCGGACAGTACTATGGCTACACCTTC
CDR3aa: CASSFGRPGQYYGYTF
d_gene: NA
abundance: few
v_gene: TRBV12-3/TRBV12-4
j_gene: TRBJ1-2

CDR3nt: TGCGCCAGCAGCTTGTTTGCGCGCGAGACCCAGTACTTC
CDR3aa: CASSLFARETQYF
d_gene: NA
abundance: NA
v_gene: TRBV5-1
j_gene: TRBJ2-5

CDR3nt: TGCGCCAGCAGCCAAGAGATCTCCTTGCTCACAGGGTCGCGGGAGACCCAGTACTTC
CDR3aa: CASSQEISLLTGSRETQYF
d_gene: NA
abundance: NA
v_gene: TRBV4-3
j_gene: TRBJ2-5

CDR3nt: TGCGCCAGCAGGCTTGGGGGGGGTGAAACCTACGAGCAGTACTTC
CDR3aa: CASRLGGGETYEQYF
d_gene: TRBD2
abundance: few
v_gene: TRBV4-1
j_gene: TRBJ2-7

CDR3nt: TGTGCCAGCAGTTCCTCAACAGGGTTCTACGAGCAGTACTTC
CDR3aa: CASSSSTGFYEQYF
d_gene: NA
abundance: NA
v_gene: TRBV6-2/TRBV6-3
j_gene: TRBJ2-7